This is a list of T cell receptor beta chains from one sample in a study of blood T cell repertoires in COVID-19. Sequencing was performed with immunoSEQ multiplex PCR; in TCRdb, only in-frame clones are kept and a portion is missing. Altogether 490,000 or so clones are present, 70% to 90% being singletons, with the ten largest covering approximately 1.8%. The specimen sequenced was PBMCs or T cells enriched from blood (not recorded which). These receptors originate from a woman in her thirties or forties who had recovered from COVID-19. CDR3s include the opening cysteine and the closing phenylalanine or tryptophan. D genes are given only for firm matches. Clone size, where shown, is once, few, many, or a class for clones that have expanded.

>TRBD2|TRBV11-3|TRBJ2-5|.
CASSFSGVQETQYF
TGTGCCAGCAGCTTTAGCGGGGTTCAAGAGACCCAGTACTTC
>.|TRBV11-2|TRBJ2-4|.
CASCPSGTQNIQYF
TGTGCCAGCTGTCCTTCCGGGACACAAAACATTCAGTACTTC
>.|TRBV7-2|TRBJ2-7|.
CASRRQGFGEQYF
TGTGCCAGCAGAAGGCAGGGATTTGGGGAGCAGTACTTC
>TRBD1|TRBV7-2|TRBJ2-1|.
CASSLGWDRGSRNEQFF
TGTGCCAGCAGCTTAGGATGGGACAGGGGGTCGAGGAATGAGCAGTTCTTC
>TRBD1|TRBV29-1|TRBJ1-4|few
CSVGTGAGEKLFF
TGCAGCGTGGGGACAGGGGCGGGTGAAAAACTGTTTTTT
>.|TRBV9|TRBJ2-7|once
CASSVGGTGYEQYF
TGTGCCAGCAGCGTAGGAGGCACGGGCTACGAGCAGTACTTC
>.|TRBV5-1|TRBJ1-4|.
CASSARQPNEKLFF
TGCGCCAGCAGTGCTAGACAGCCTAATGAAAAACTGTTTTTT
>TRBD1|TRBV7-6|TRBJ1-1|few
CASSLGTGNTEAFF
TGTGCCAGCAGCCTCGGGACAGGCAACACTGAAGCTTTCTTT
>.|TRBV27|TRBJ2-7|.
CASSLLSGEQYF
TGTGCCAGCAGTTTATTATCGGGCGAGCAGTACTTC
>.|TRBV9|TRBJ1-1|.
CASSLRPSGGGTEAFF
TGTGCCAGCAGCCTTCGGCCCAGCGGGGGGGGCACTGAAGCTTTCTTT
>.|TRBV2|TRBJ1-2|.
CASSDALNYGYTF
TGTGCCAGCAGTGATGCGTTAAACTATGGCTACACCTTC
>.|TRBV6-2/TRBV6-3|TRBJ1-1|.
CASSYSRGGTEAFF
TGTGCCAGCAGTTACTCGAGAGGGGGAACTGAAGCTTTCTTT
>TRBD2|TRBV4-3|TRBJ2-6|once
CASSPRGTSGAHSGANVLTF
TGCGCCAGCAGCCCAAGAGGGACTAGCGGGGCCCACTCTGGGGCCAACGTCCTGACTTTC
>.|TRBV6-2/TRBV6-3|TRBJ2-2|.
CASSKSGGTGELFF
TGTGCCAGCAGTAAATCTGGCGGCACCGGGGAGCTGTTTTTT
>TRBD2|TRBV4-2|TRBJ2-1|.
CASSQDSGSPYNEQFF
TGTGCCAGCAGCCAAGATAGCGGGAGCCCTTACAATGAGCAGTTCTTC
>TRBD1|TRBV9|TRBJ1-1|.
CASSVSPGQGYTFF
TGTGCCAGCAGCGTCAGTCCGGGACAGGGTTATACTTTCTTT
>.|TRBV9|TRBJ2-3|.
CASSVIPTTDTQYF
TGTGCCAGCAGCGTAATACCTACCACAGATACGCAGTATTTT
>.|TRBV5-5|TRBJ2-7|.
CASSFRLASYEQYF
TGTGCCAGCAGCTTTAGGCTAGCTTCCTACGAGCAGTACTTC
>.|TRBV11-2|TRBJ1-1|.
CASSFDTRYAEAFF
TGTGCCAGCAGCTTTGACACCCGGTACGCTGAAGCTTTCTTT
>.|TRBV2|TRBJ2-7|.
CASSPLGGAYEQYF
TGTGCCAGCAGCCCTCTTGGCGGAGCCTACGAGCAGTACTTC
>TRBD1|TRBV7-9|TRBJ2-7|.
CASSLVSDRDLYEQYF
TGTGCCAGCAGCTTAGTCTCCGACAGGGATCTCTACGAGCAGTACTTC
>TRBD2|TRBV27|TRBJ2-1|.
CASSPPWGGRSSYNEQFF
TGTGCCAGCAGTCCCCCGTGGGGCGGGAGGTCCTCCTACAATGAGCAGTTCTTC